Presented here are 10 T cell receptor beta chains from one specimen sequenced in a study of Graves' ophthalmopathy and Graves' hyperthyroidism. The authors amplified TCR beta CDR3 regions, and they did so from RNA transcripts for repertoire sequencing. Investigators did first-round RT-PCR with HTBI primers, then second-round multiplex PCR. TCRdb analysed the multiplex PCR reads with MiXCR anew, one entry per CDR3 protein. The table shows approximately 460,000 distinct CDR3 sequences, with about 15% occurring only once. The sequenced sample was blood. Receptors originate from a young woman with Graves' ophthalmopathy.

This clonotype was detected many times. J is TRBJ1-1 and V is TRBV12-3 or TRBV12-4; D gene unclear. Trimming shortened V by 2 bases and J by 2 bases, and 6 bases separated the two germline ends. This CDR3 region has 13 residues. CDR3 nucleotides: TGTGCCAGCAGTTTAAGACATAACACTGAAGCTTTCTTT. Translation: CASSLRHNTEAFF.

This clonotype was counted many times. The chain recombines TRBV6-1 with TRBJ1-1, with D perhaps matching TRBD1 (6 bases). CDR1 and CDR2 (germline): MNHNS, SASEGT. V was cut by 11 bases and J by 4 bases, with 17 bases left in between. This CDR3 spans 13 amino acids. CDR3 in DNA: TGTGCCTCCAGGTCACAGGGTCGCACTGAAGCTTTCTTT. Its protein product is CASRSQGRTEAFF.

The table lists this clonotype with many counts. This chain connects TRBV7-3 to TRBJ1-1; D call uncertain. This CDR3 spans 15 amino acids. Trimming removed 0 bases at V and 4 bases at J, with 12 bases between. Germline CDR1 SGHTA, CDR2 FQGTGA. This CDR3 is CASSLTNSPGTEAFF. CDR3 in DNA: TGTGCCAGCAGCTTAACGAATAGCCCGGGCACTGAAGCTTTCTTT.

The rearrangement links TRBV20-1 to TRBJ1-6; 8 bases are a match to TRBD1. Germline V gene sequence: CDR1 DFQATT, CDR2 SNEGSKA (reference sequence). V lost 2 bases to trimming and J lost 10 bases; unmatched junction nucleotides: 4. The CDR3 covers 13 residues. As DNA, the CDR3 is TGCAGTGCTAGACCCCGGGACAGGTCACCCCTCCACTTT. This codes for CSARPRDRSPLHF.

This clonotype was counted many times. The rearrangement joins TRBV6-5 to TRBJ1-1, with D maybe TRBD1 (5 bases). CDR3 length: 15 amino acids. Germline CDR1 reads MNHEY; CDR2 reads SVGAGI. Trimming left V 2 bases short and J 0 bases short, with 10 bases between. The CDR3 region is CASSYTGRVNTEAFF. DNA for the CDR3: TGTGCCAGCAGTTACACCGGCAGGGTGAACACTGAAGCTTTCTTT.

About this clonotype itself: Just one base apart from a much larger clone, this may be a read error. The chain employs TRBV7-8 and TRBJ2-7; 10 bases are shared with TRBD2. This CDR3 contains 15 residues. CDR1 SGHVS and CDR2 FQNEAQ come from the germline V gene. The CDR3 reads CASSPRTSGTYEQCF. The CDR3 DNA sequence: TGTGCCAGCAGCCCGCGGACTAGCGGTACCTACGAGCAGTGCTTC.

In this sample, this clonotype turned up many times. The CDR3: CASSLDSIYEQYF. CDR3 DNA sequence: TGCGCCAGCAGCTTGGACAGCATCTACGAGCAGTACTTC. The chain joins TRBV5-1 to TRBJ2-7; D gene unclear. This CDR3 has 13 amino acids. CDR1 is SGHRS, CDR2 YFSETQ, per germline. Trimming left V 0 bases short and J 3 bases short, with 7 bases between. The entire variable domain, with the rest obtained from reference TRBV5-1 and TRBJ2-7, is as follows: KAGVTQTPRYLIKTRGQQVTLSCSPISGHRSVSWYQQTPGQGLQFLFEYFSETQRNKGNFPGRFSGRQFSNSRSEMNVSTLELGDSALYLCASSLDSIYEQYFGPGTRLTVT.

This clonotype was seen ten or more times. In nucleotides, the CDR3 is TGTGCCAGCAGTTACTCGGCGGTCAATCAGCCCCAGCATTTT. The encoded protein is CASSYSAVNQPQHF. The V gene is TRBV6-5, the J gene TRBJ1-5; D ambiguous. Trimming removed 0 bases from V and 3 bases from J, with 6 bases in between. This CDR3 has 14 residues. Germline-derived CDR1 and CDR2 are MNHEY and SVGAGI.

CDR3 sequence: CASSARQGLPYGYTF. In DNA, the CDR3 is TGTGCCAGCAGCGCTCGACAGGGGCTTCCCTATGGCTACACCTTC. The V call is TRBV9, the J call TRBJ1-2; 8 bases align to TRBD1. The CDR3 loop spans 15 amino acids. Germline trimming cut 3 bases from V and 4 bases from J; bases unmatched to any gene: 8. Looked up from germline, CDR1 is SGDLS and CDR2 is YYNGEE.

This clonotype was seen repeatedly, ten times or more. The CDR3 spells CSAPRGGIEAFF. DNA for the CDR3: TGCAGTGCGCCCAGGGGCGGGATTGAAGCTTTCTTT. The J gene is TRBJ1-1, the V gene TRBV20-1, with D perhaps matching TRBD1 (6 bases). The V end was cut by 6 bases, the J end by 7 bases, with 15 bases between. CDR1 and CDR2 from the germline V gene are DFQATT and SNEGSKA (reference sequence). This CDR3 contains 12 residues.